The 11 T cell receptor beta chains presented below share a single source sample, sequenced in a study of vaccination and CD4 T cells after COVID-19. Scientists ran DNA taken from cultured CD4+ T cells through the Oncomine TCR Beta short-read assay for sequencing. TCRdb independently ran MiXCR on the PCR reads; one entry per CDR3 protein. The sample lists roughly 2,500 distinct CDR3 sequences; around a sixth were seen once. For these TCRs, the target antigens are not known. The treatment is: roughly 11-day PBMC culture with coronavirus spike peptide pools or control peptides (ViraFEST assay). According to the study, CD4+ T cells from the unexposed donor were gathered ahead of the COVID-19 pandemic (2011-2018). Sequencing was carried out using CD4+ T cells from blood, cultured in vitro. Receptors were obtained from a human donor in good health.

The V and J genes are TRBV19 and TRBJ2-1; TRBD1 matches at 7 bases. Unmatched junction bases numbered 7, after V lost 5 bases and J lost 3 bases. The CDR3 is made up of 15 amino acids. CDR1 is LNHDA, CDR2 SQIVND, per germline (reference sequence). CDR3 residues: CASSADRVGYNEQFF. The DNA of the CDR3 is TGTGCCAGTAGTGCCGACAGGGTGGGCTACAATGAGCAGTTCTTC.

This clonotype was seen only a few times. V is TRBV5-1 and J is TRBJ2-2, with D unresolved. Germline V gene data show CDR1 as SGHRS and CDR2 as YFSETQ. Trimming took 4 bases from V and 3 from J, leaving 4 bases between them. The CDR3 is 12 residues long. The CDR3 spells CASSTDTGELFF. As DNA, the CDR3 is TGCGCCAGCAGCACCGACACCGGGGAGCTGTTTTTT.

J is TRBJ1-4 and V is TRBV20-1, with TRBD1 matching 11 bases. The CDR3 is 13 residues long. Germline V CDR1 and CDR2: DFQATT, SNEGSKA (reference sequence). Germline trimming cut 6 bases from V and 7 bases from J; bases unmatched to any gene: 4. CDR3 loop: CSARTGGPEKLFF. As DNA, the CDR3 is TGCAGTGCGAGGACAGGGGGCCCTGAAAAACTGTTTTTT.

By sample fraction, this clonotype is hyperexpanded. The rearrangement links TRBV6-1 to TRBJ2-3, with TRBD1 matching 7 bases. CDR3 length: 12 amino acids. V lost 5 bases, J lost 5 bases, and 1 base stayed unmatched. Germline loops: CDR1 MNHNS, CDR2 SASEGT. Written as DNA, the CDR3 is TGTGCCAGCAGTCCAGGGGGAGATACGCAGTATTTT. This translates into CASSPGGDTQYF.

V usage is TRBV19 and J usage is TRBJ1-2; perhaps TRBD1 as D (6 bases). V dropped 5 bases and J dropped 8 bases, with 18 bases sitting between them. CDR1 is LNHDA and CDR2 is SQIVND in the germline V gene (reference sequence). The CDR3 is 14 residues long. CDR3 protein: CASSERTEVDGYTF. In DNA, the CDR3 is TGTGCCAGTAGTGAACGGACAGAGGTTGACGGCTACACCTTC.

This clonotype has only one observation. This may be a read error, as it is one base from a much larger clone. The chain joins TRBV6-1 to TRBJ2-3, with D maybe TRBD1 (6 bases). From germline, CDR1 is MNHNS and CDR2 SASEGT. Trimming shortened V by 6 bases and J by 2 bases, and 18 bases separated the two germline ends. There are 16 residues in the CDR3. The CDR3 here is CASSHLIQGYTDTQYF. The DNA for the CDR3 is TGTGCCAGCAGCCACCTCATCCAGGGGTACACAGATACGCAGTATTTT.

The genes are TRBV20-1 and TRBJ2-7, with D uncertain. With 2 bases removed from V and 1 base from J, the gap between germline ends came to 3 bases. The CDR3 contains 11 residues. Per the germline V gene, CDR1 is DFQATT and CDR2 is SNEGSKA (reference sequence). CDR3 nucleotide sequence: TGCAGTGCTAGACCTTCCTACGAGCAGTACTTC. Its translation: CSARPSYEQYF.

This clonotype was found a few times. J is TRBJ1-3 and V is TRBV5-3, with a possible D match to TRBD1 (5 bases). TRBV5-3 is placed among ORFs of uncertain function. Deletions cut 0 bases from V and 5 bases from J, with 9 bases between. This CDR3 is 14 amino acids long. The CDR3, as DNA: TGTGCCAGAAGCTTGGGGGGCACCAGAAACACCATATATTTT. Protein sequence: CARSLGGTRNTIYF.

This clonotype occurred a few times. The chain employs TRBV2 and TRBJ1-2; a weak D match, TRBD1 (6 bases). This CDR3 contains 13 residues. The germline V and J ends were trimmed by 6 bases and 5 bases, with 13 bases remaining between them. Germline loops: CDR1 SNHLY, CDR2 FYNNEI. The CDR3 region is CASRRGQDYGYTF. The CDR3 coding sequence is TGTGCCAGCAGGAGGGGACAAGATTATGGCTACACCTTC.

This clonotype has only a few counts. The chain is built from TRBV10-3 and TRBJ1-6; no clear D gene. The V end was cut by 0 bases, the J end by 0 bases, with 6 bases between. Per germline, CDR1 ENHRY and CDR2 SYGVKD. The CDR3 is 16 residues long. The chain's CDR3 is CAISESGSSYNSPLHF. The CDR3 nucleotides are TGTGCCATCAGTGAGTCGGGGAGCTCCTATAATTCACCCCTCCACTTT.

This clonotype was observed a few times. CDR3 residues: CASSQDGVVTGGYEQYF. DNA of the CDR3: TGCGCCAGCAGCCAAGATGGAGTGGTGACAGGGGGCTACGAGCAGTACTTC. V is TRBV4-3 and J is TRBJ2-7; 9 bases fit TRBD1. CDR1 is LGHNA, CDR2 YSLEER, per germline. Unmatched junction bases numbered 9, after V lost 0 bases and J lost 3 bases. The CDR3 loop spans 17 amino acids.